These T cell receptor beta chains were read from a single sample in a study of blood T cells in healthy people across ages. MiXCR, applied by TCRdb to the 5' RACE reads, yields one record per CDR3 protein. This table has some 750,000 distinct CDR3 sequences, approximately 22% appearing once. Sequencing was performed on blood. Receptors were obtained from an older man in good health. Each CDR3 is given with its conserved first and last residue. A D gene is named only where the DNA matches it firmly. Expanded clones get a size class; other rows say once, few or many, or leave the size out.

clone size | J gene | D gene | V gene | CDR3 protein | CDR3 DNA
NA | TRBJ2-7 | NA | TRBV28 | CASTMVRGSYEQYF | TGTGCCAGCACCATGGTTCGGGGGTCCTACGAGCAGTACTTC
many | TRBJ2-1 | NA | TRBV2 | CAGAGPGNEQFF | TGTGCCGGCGCCGGGCCTGGGAATGAGCAGTTCTTC
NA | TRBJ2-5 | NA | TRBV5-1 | CASSLEGIVQETQYF | TGCGCCAGCAGCTTGGAGGGAATTGTCCAAGAGACCCAGTACTTC
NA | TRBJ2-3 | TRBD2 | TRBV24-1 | CATSGRGSNTDTQYF | TGTGCCACCAGTGGGCGGGGGTCGAACACAGATACGCAGTATTTT
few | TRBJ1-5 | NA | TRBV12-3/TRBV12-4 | CASSFTGARSNQPQHF | TGTGCCAGCAGTTTCACCGGGGCTCGAAGCAATCAGCCCCAGCATTTT
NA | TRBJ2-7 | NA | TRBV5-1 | CASRPAGRGFEDEQYF | TGCGCCAGCAGACCGGCGGGCAGGGGTTTTGAGGACGAGCAGTACTTC
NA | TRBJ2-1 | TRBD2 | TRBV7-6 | CASGLAGSGRGSYNEQFF | TGTGCCAGCGGCTTAGCGGGGAGCGGGAGGGGGTCCTACAATGAGCAGTTCTTC
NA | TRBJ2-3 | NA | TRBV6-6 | CASNLQIGYTQYF | TGTGCCAGCAATCTTCAGATAGGTTATACGCAGTATTTT
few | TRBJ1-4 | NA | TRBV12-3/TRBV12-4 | CASSLGPGVGKLFF | TGTGCCAGCAGTTTAGGGCCCGGGGTTGGAAAACTGTTTTTT
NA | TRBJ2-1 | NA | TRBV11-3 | CASSSTTSREQFF | TGTGCCAGCAGCTCCACAACTAGTCGTGAGCAGTTCTTC
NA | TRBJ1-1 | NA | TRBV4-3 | CASSQDPPRQASFTEAFF | TGCGCCAGCAGCCAAGATCCCCCTCGACAGGCAAGTTTCACTGAAGCTTTCTTT
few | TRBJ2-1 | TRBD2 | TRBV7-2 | CASIMTSGFYNEQFF | TGTGCCAGCATCATGACTAGCGGATTTTACAATGAGCAGTTCTTC
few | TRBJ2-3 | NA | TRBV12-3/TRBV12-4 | CASSPNPQITDTQYF | TGTGCCAGCAGCCCGAACCCACAGATCACAGATACGCAGTATTTT
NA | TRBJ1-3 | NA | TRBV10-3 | CATAPQGSGNTIYF | TGTGCCACTGCGCCCCAGGGCTCTGGAAACACCATATATTTT
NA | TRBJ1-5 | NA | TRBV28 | CASTRGGANQPQHF | TGTGCCAGCACCCGAGGAGGGGCCAATCAGCCCCAGCATTTT
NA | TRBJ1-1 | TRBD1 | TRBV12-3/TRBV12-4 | CASRQGENTEAFF | TGTGCCAGCAGACAGGGGGAGAACACTGAAGCTTTCTTT
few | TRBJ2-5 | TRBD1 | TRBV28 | CASSFPGQGFGETQYF | TGTGCCAGCAGTTTCCCGGGACAGGGATTTGGTGAGACCCAGTACTTC
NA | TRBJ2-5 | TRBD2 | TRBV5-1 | CASMMRLAELPQETQYF | TGCGCCAGTATGATGAGACTAGCGGAGCTGCCCCAAGAGACCCAGTACTTC
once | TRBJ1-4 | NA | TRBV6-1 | CASSDGIWANEKLFF | TGTGCCAGCAGTGATGGGATTTGGGCTAATGAAAAACTGTTTTTT
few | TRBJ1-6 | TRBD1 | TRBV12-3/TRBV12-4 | CASRPGQGGNSPLHF | TGTGCCAGCAGACCCGGACAGGGGGGTAATTCACCCCTCCACTTT
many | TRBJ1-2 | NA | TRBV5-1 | CASSRDYNYGYTF | TGCGCCAGCAGCCGGGACTACAACTATGGCTACACCTTC
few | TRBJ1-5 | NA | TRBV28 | CASTNPSGTGLLLNQPQHF | TGTGCCAGCACCAACCCATCGGGAACGGGTTTACTGCTTAATCAGCCCCAGCATTTT
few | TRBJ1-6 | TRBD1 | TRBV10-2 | CAGGQGGSPLHF | TGCGCCGGTGGACAGGGCGGATCACCCCTCCACTTT
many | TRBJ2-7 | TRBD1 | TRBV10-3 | CAISSDRGQNEQYF | TGTGCCATCAGTTCGGACAGGGGGCAAAACGAGCAGTACTTC
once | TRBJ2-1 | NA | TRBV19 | CASRDAGLLLYNEQFF | TGTGCCAGTAGAGATGCGGGCTTACTTCTCTACAATGAGCAGTTCTTC
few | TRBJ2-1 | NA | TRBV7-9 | CASSLQGLEQFF | TGTGCCAGCAGCCTCCAAGGGCTAGAGCAGTTCTTC
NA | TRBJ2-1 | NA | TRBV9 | CASSVVLGAGYNEQFF | TGTGCCAGCAGCGTAGTGCTAGGAGCGGGCTACAATGAGCAGTTCTTC
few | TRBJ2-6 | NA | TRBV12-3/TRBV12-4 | CASKYSGANVLTF | TGTGCCAGCAAATACTCTGGGGCCAACGTCCTGACTTTC
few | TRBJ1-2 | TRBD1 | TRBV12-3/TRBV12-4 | CASSHPGQGVNYGYTF | TGTGCCAGCAGTCATCCGGGACAGGGGGTGAACTATGGCTACACCTTC
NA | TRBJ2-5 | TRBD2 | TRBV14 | CASRRGGETQYF | TGTGCCAGCAGACGGGGGGGTGAGACCCAGTACTTC
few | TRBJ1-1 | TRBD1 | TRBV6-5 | CASSGGTGWYGTEAFF | TGTGCCAGCAGTGGCGGGACAGGGTGGTACGGCACTGAAGCTTTCTTT
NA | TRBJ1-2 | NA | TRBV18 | CASSPRTTYGYTF | TGTGCCAGCTCACCAAGGACAACCTATGGCTACACCTTC
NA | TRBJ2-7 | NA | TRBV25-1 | CASSFSGPLEQYF | TGTGCCAGCAGTTTCTCGGGGCCTCTCGAGCAGTACTTC
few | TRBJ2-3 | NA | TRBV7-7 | CASSLAPGNTDTQYF | TGTGCCAGCAGCTTAGCGCCAGGGAACACAGATACGCAGTATTTT
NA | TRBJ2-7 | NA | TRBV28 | CASSSRLEQYF | TGTGCCAGCAGTTCGAGGCTCGAGCAGTACTTC
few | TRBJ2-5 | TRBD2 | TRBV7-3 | CASSPSGSRETQYF | TGTGCCAGCAGCCCAAGCGGGAGCCGAGAGACCCAGTACTTC
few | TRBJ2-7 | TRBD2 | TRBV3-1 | CASSLRIPSGASSYEQYF | TGTGCCAGCAGCCTCCGAATTCCTAGCGGAGCAAGCTCCTACGAGCAGTACTTC
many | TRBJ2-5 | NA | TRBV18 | CASSPPIGGNEETQYF | TGTGCCAGCTCACCACCCATTGGGGGGAACGAAGAGACCCAGTACTTC
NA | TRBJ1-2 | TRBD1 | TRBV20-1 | CSATPGTGGGYTF | TGCAGTGCTACCCCAGGGACAGGGGGTGGCTACACCTTC
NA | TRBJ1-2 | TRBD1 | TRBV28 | CASSLSGGAGGYTF | TGTGCCAGCAGTTTATCAGGGGGCGCCGGTGGCTACACCTTC
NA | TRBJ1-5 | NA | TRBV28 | CASSFLLSNQPQHF | TGTGCCAGCAGTTTCTTGCTTAGCAATCAGCCCCAGCATTTT
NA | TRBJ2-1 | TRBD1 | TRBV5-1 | CASSLEQGNWNEQFF | TGCGCCAGCAGCTTGGAACAGGGGAACTGGAATGAGCAGTTCTTC
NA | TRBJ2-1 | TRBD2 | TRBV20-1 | CSAGSGRLNEQFF | TGCAGTGCAGGTAGCGGGAGGTTGAATGAGCAGTTCTTC
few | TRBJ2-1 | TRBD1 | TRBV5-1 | CTSRTRQGAQNEQFF | TGCACCAGCAGGACTAGACAGGGGGCGCAGAATGAGCAGTTCTTC
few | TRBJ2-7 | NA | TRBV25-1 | CASSEYGRAYEQYF | TGTGCCAGCAGTGAATACGGCAGAGCCTACGAGCAGTACTTC
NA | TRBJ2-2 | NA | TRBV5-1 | CASSSQGSRAGELFF | TGCGCCAGCAGCTCACAGGGATCGAGGGCCGGGGAGCTGTTTTTT
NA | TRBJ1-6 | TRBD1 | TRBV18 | CASSKTGDPNSPLHF | TGTGCCAGCTCAAAGACAGGGGACCCGAATTCACCCCTCCACTTT
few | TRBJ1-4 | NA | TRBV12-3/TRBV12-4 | CAGSFAGGTNEELFF | TGTGCCGGCAGTTTCGCGGGGGGAACTAATGAAGAACTGTTTTTT
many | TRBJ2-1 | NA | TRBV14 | CASSQDWLAEQFF | TGTGCCAGCAGCCAAGATTGGCTAGCAGAGCAGTTCTTC
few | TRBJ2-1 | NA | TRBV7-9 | CASSLVFGGQDEQFF | TGTGCCAGCAGCTTGGTTTTTGGGGGGCAAGATGAGCAGTTCTTC
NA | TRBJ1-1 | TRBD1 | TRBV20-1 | CSANRGVSTEAFF | TGCAGTGCTAACAGGGGCGTCAGCACTGAAGCTTTCTTT
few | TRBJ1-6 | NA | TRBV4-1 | CASSQVQADDTNSPLHF | TGCGCCAGCAGCCAAGTTCAAGCGGACGATACTAATTCACCCCTCCACTTT
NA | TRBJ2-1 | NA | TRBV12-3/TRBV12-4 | CASIPTNGRHNEQFF | TGTGCCAGCATCCCAACGAATGGGAGACACAATGAGCAGTTCTTC
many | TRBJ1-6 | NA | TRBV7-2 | CASSLGGVGSPLHF | TGTGCCAGCAGCTTAGGTGGCGTCGGGTCACCCCTCCACTTT
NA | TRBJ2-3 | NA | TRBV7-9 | CASSLRGREDTQYF | TGTGCCAGCAGTCTTAGAGGTCGGGAAGATACGCAGTATTTT
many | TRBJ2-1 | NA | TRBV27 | CASRVLGEQFF | TGTGCCAGCAGGGTACTGGGAGAGCAGTTCTTC
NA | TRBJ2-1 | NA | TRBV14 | CASSPLGGSGPYNEQFF | TGTGCCAGCAGCCCCCTGGGAGGAAGTGGCCCTTACAATGAGCAGTTCTTC